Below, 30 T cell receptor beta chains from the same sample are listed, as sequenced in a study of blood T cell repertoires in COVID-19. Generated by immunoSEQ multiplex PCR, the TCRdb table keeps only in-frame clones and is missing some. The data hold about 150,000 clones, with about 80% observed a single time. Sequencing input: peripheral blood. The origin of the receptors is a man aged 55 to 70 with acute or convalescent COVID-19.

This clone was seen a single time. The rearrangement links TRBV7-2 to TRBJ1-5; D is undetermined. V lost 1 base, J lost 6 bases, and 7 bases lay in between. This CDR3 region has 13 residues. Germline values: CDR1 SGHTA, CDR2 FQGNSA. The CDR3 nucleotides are TGTGCCAGCAGCTTAGGTTGGGCTCAGCCCCAGCATTTT. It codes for CASSLGWAQPQHF.

CDR3 residues: CASSPTLQGVGGGYTF. Here the CDR3 DNA reads TGCGCCAGCAGCCCAACGCTACAGGGAGTTGGGGGTGGCTACACCTTC. This chain links TRBV5-1 with TRBJ1-2; D might be TRBD1 (6 bases). From germline, CDR1 is SGHRS and CDR2 YFSETQ. This CDR3 is built from 16 residues. Between the trimmed V and J ends, which lost 4 bases and 7 bases, there was a span of 23 bases.

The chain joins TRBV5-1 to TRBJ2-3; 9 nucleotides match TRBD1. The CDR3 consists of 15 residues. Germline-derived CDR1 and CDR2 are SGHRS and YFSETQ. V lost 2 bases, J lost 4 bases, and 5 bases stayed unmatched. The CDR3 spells CASSLGGQGADTQYF. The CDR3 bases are TGCGCCAGCAGCTTAGGGGGACAGGGAGCAGATACGCAGTATTTT.

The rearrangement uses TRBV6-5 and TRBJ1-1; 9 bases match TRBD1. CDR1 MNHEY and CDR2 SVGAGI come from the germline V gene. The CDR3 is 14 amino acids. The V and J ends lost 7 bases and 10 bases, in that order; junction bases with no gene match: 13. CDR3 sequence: CASTPRTGVEGAFF. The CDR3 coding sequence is TGTGCCAGCACCCCAAGGACAGGGGTGGAAGGAGCTTTCTTT.

The CDR3: CASQPPGGRNGYTF. In DNA form, the CDR3 reads TGTGCCAGCCAGCCTCCAGGGGGTAGAAATGGCTACACCTTC. The chain recombines TRBV6-5 with TRBJ1-2; 7 bases match TRBD1. Germline lookup yields CDR1 MNHEY and CDR2 SVGAGI. Trimming removed 8 bases from V and 6 bases from J; junction bases left unmatched: 12. This CDR3 is built from 14 residues.

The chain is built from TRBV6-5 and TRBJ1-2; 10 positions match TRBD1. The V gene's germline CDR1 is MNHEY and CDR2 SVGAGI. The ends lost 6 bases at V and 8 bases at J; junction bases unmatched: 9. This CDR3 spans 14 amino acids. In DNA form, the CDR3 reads TGTGCCAGCAGCTCCGGGACAGGGGATCGGGGCTACACCTTC. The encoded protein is CASSSGTGDRGYTF.

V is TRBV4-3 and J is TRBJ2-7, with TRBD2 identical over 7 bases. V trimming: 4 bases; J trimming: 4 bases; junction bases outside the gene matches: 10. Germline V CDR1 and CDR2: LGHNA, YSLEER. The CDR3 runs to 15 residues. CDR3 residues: CASSRYPGGSYEQYF. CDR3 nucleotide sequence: TGCGCCAGCAGCCGCTATCCCGGCGGGAGTTACGAGCAGTACTTC.

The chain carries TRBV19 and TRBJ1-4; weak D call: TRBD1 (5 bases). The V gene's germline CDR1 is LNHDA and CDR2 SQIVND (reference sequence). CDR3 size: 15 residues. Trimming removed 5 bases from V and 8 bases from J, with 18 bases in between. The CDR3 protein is CASSAGFTLEEKLFF. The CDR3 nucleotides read TGTGCCAGTAGTGCAGGGTTTACGCTGGAGGAAAAACTGTTTTTT.

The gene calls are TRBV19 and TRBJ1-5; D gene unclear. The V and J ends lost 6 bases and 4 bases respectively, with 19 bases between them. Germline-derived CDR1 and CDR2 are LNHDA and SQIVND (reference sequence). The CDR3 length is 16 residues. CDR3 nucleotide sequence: TGTGCCAGTAGATCTCCAGCGCTCGGCGGGAATCAGCCCCAGCATTTT. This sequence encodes CASRSPALGGNQPQHF.

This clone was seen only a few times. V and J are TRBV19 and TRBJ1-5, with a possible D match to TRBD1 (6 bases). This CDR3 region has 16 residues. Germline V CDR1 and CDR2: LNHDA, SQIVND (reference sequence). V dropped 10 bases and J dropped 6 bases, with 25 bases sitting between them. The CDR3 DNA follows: TGTGCCACCTCAAGCTCGGGCAGGGGAATAGGTCAGCCCCAGCATTTT. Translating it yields CATSSSGRGIGQPQHF.

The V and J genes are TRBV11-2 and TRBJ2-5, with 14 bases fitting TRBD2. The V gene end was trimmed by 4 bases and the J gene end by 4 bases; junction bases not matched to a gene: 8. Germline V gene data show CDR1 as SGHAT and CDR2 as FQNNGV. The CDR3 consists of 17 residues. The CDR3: CASSYLGGLAGGETQYF. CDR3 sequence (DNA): TGTGCCAGCAGCTACTTGGGCGGACTAGCGGGAGGAGAGACCCAGTACTTC. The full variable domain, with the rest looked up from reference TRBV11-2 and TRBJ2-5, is EAGVAQSPRYKIIEKRQSVAFWCNPISGHATLYWYQQILGQGPKLLIQFQNNGVVDDSQLPKDRFSAERLKGVDSTLKIQPAKLEDSAVYLCASSYLGGLAGGETQYFGPGTRLLVL.

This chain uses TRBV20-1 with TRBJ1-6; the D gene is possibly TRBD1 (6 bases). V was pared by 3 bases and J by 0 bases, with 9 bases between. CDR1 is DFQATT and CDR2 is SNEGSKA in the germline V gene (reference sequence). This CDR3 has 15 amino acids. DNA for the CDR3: TGCAGTGCTAGTACAGGGAACTCCTATAATTCACCCCTCCACTTT. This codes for CSASTGNSYNSPLHF.

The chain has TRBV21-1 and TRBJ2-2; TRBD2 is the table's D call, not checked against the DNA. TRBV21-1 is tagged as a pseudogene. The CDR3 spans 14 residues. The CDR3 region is CASISPRDTGELFF. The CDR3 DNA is TGTGCCAGCATCTCCCCGAGGGACACCGGGGAGCTGTTTTTT.

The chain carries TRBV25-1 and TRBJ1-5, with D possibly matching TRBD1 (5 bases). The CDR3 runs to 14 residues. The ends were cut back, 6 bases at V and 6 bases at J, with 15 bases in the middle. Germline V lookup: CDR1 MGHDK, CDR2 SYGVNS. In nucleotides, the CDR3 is TGTGCCAGCAGCGTCACGACAGTCAGTCAGCCCCAGCATTTT. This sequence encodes CASSVTTVSQPQHF.

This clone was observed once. The CDR3 bases are TGTGCCAGCAGCTGGGACAGCTACTACGAGCAGTACTTC. Protein product: CASSWDSYYEQYF. The gene calls are TRBV28 and TRBJ2-7; 7 nucleotides line up with TRBD1. Losses at the gene ends were 6 bases for V and 3 bases for J; bases not matched to a gene: 5. The CDR3 has 13 residues. Germline V CDR1 and CDR2: MDHEN, SYDVKM.

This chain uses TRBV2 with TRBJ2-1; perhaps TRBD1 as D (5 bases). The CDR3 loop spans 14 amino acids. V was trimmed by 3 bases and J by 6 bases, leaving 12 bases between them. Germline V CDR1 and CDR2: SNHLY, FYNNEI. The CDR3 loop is CASSDQGFTNEQFF. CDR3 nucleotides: TGTGCCAGCAGTGATCAGGGCTTCACCAATGAGCAGTTCTTC. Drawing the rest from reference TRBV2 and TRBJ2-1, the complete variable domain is EPEVTQTPSHQVTQMGQEVILRCVPISNHLYFYWYRQILGQKVEFLVSFYNNEISEKSEIFDDQFSVERPDGSNFTLKIRSTKLEDSAMYFCASSDQGFTNEQFFGPGTRLTVL.

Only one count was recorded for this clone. The DNA for the CDR3 is TGTGCCAGCAGCTTAGGAGGGGGAGGGGGCACTGAAGCTTTCTTT. Amino acid sequence: CASSLGGGGGTEAFF. The J gene is TRBJ1-1, the V gene TRBV7-9; D may be TRBD1 (6 bases). The CDR3 runs 15 residues. V lost 1 base to trimming and J lost 4 bases, with 13 bases between them. Looked up from germline, CDR1 is SEHNR and CDR2 is FQNEAQ (reference sequence).

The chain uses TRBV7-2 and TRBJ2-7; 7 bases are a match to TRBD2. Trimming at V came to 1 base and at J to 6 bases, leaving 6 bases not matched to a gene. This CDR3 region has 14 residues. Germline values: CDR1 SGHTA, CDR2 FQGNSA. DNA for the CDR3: TGTGCCAGCAGCTTAGTTGTGGGGGGGAGCGAGCAGTACTTC. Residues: CASSLVVGGSEQYF. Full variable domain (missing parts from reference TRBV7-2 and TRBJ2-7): GAGVSQSPSNKVTEKGKDVELRCDPISGHTALYWYRQSLGQGLEFLIYFQGNSAPDKSGLPSDRFSAERTGGSVSTLTIQRTQQEDSAVYLCASSLVVGGSEQYFGPGTRLTVT.

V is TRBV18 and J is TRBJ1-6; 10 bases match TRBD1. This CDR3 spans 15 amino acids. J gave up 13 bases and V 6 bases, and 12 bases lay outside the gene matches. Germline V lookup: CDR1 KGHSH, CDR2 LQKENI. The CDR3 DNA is TGTGCCAGCTCCCAAACCCCGGGACAGGGGAGTCCCCTCCACTTT. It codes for CASSQTPGQGSPLHF.

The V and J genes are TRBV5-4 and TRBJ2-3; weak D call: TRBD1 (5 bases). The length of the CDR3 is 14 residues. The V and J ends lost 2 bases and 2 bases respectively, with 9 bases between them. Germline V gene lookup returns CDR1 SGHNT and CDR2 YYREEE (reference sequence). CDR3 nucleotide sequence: TGTGCCAGCAGCTTCGTACAGGTCACAGATACGCAGTATTTT. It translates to CASSFVQVTDTQYF.

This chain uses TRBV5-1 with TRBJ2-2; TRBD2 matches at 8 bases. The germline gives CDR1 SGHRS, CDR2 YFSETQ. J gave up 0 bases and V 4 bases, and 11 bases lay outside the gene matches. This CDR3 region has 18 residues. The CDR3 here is CASSPAGSGGANTGELFF. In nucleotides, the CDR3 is TGCGCCAGCAGCCCCGCGGGGAGCGGGGGAGCGAACACCGGGGAGCTGTTTTTT.

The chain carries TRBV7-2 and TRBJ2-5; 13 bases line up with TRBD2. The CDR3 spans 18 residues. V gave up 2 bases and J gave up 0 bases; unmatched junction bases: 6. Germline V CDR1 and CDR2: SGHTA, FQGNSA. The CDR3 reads CASSLSRLAGGHQETQYF. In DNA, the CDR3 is TGTGCCAGCAGCTTATCGAGACTAGCGGGGGGCCACCAAGAGACCCAGTACTTC.

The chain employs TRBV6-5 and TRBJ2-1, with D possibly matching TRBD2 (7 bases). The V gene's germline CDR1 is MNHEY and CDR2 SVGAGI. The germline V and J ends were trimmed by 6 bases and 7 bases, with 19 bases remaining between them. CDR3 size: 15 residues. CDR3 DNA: TGTGCCAGCAGCTCCTGGGGGGGGCTGGTAAATGAGCAGTTCTTC. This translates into CASSSWGGLVNEQFF.

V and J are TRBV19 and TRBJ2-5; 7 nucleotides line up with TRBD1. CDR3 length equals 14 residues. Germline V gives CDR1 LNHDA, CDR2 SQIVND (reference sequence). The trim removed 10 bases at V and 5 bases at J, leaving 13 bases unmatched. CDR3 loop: CATSKRGQGETQYF. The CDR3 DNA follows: TGTGCCACCTCTAAAAGGGGGCAGGGGGAGACCCAGTACTTC.

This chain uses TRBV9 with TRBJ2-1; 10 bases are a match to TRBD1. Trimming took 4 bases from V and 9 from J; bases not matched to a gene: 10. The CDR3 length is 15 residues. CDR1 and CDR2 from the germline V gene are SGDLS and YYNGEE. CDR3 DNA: TGTGCCAGCAGCCCCCAGGGGACAGGGGATAGTGAGCAGTTCTTC. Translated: CASSPQGTGDSEQFF.

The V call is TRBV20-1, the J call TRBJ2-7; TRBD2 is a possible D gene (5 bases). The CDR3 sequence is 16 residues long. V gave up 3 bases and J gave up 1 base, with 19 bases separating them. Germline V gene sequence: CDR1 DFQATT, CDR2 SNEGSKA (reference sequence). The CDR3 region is CSASPPGGGRSYEQYF. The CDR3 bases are TGCAGTGCTAGTCCGCCGGGCGGAGGTCGGTCCTACGAGCAGTACTTC.

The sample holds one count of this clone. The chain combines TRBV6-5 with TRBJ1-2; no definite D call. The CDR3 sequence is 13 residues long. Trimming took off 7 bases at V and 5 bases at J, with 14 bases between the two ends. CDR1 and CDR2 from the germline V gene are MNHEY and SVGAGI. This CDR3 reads CASTTSVYYGYTF. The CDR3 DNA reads TGTGCCAGCACCACCTCGGTTTATTATGGCTACACCTTC.

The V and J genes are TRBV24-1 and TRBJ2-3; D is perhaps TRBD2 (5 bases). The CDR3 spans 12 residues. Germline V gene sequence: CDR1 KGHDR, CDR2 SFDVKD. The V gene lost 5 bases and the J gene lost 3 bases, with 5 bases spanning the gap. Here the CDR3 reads CATSGTTDTQYF. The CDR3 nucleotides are TGTGCCACCAGTGGGACTACAGATACGCAGTATTTT.

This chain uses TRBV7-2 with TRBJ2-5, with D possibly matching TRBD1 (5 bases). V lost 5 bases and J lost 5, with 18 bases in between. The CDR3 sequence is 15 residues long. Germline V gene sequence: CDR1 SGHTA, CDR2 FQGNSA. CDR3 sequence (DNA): TGTGCCAGCAGCCTGGTCCCAGGGTACGGGGAGACCCAGTACTTC. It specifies CASSLVPGYGETQYF. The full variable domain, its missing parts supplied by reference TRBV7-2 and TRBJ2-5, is GAGVSQSPSNKVTEKGKDVELRCDPISGHTALYWYRQSLGQGLEFLIYFQGNSAPDKSGLPSDRFSAERTGGSVSTLTIQRTQQEDSAVYLCASSLVPGYGETQYFGPGTRLLVL.

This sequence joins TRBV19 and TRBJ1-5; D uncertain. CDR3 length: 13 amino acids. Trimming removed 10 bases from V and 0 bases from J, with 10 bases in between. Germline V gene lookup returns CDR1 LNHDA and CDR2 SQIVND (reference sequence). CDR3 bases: TGTGCCACGTCCGAGAATAGCAATCAGCCCCAGCATTTT. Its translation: CATSENSNQPQHF.